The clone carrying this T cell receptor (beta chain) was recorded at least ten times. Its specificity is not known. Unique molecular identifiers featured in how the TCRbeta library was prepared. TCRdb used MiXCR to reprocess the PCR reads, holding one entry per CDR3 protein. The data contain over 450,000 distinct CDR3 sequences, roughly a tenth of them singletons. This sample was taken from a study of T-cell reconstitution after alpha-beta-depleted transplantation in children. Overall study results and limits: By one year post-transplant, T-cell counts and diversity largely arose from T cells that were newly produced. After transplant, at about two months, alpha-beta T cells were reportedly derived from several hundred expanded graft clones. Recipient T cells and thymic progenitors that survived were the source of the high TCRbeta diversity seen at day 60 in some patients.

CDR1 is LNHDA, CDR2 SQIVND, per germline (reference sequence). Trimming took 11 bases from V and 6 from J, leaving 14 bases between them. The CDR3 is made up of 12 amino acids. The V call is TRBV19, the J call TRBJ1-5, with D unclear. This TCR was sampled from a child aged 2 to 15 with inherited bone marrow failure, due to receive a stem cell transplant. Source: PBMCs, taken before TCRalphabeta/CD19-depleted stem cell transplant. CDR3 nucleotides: TGTGCCGCAGGAGGCGGAAGTCAGCCCCAGCATTTT. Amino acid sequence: CAAGGGSQPQHF.